This T cell receptor beta chain is drawn from a study of OX40 agonist ivuxolimab in advanced cancers. About the research overall: The group had a mean age of around 64 years, ranged from about 20 to 79, and was approximately 81% male.

To note about this clone: The antigen is not known.

Using immunoSEQ multiplex PCR, the repertoire was profiled, and TCRdb retains in-frame clones only, with some absent. The sample shows 90,000 or so clones, more than 85% of them seen only once. Study results and limitations: Also present in some nonresponders was a low level of normalized T-cell clonal expansion. Researchers did not determine the expanded peripheral T cells' antigen specificity.

The sequencing here drew on CD4+ or CD8+ T cells sorted from blood, taken in a trial of the OX40 agonist ivuxolimab. The clonotype was recovered from an adult with an advanced solid tumor such as melanoma, head and neck, liver or kidney cancer.

This CDR3 reads CASSQGGWDGYTF. CDR3 DNA: TGTGCCAGCAGCCAAGGCGGGTGGGATGGCTACACCTTC. The chain joins TRBV9 to TRBJ1-2; D is uncertain. CDR1 SGDLS and CDR2 YYNGEE come from the germline V gene. CDR3 length: 13 amino acids. Trimming took 4 bases from V and 6 from J, leaving 13 bases between them.